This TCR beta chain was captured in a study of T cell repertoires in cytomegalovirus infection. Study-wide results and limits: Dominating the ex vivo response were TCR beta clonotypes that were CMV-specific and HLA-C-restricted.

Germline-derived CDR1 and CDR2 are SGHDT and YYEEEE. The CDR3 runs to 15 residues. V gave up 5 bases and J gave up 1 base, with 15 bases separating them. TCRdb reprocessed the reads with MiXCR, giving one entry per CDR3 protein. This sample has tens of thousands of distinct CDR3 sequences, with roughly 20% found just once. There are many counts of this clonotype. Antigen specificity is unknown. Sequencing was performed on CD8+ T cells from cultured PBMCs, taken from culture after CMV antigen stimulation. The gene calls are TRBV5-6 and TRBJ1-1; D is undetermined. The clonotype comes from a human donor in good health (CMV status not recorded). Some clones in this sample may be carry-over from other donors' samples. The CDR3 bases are TGTGCCAGCAGTGTCGTGTGGGCTACGAACACTGAAGCTTTCTTT. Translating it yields CASSVVWATNTEAFF. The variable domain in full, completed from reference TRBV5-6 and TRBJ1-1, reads DAGVTQSPTHLIKTRGQQVTLRCSPKSGHDTVSWYQQALGQGPQFIFQYYEEEERQRGNFPDRFSGHQFPNYSSELNVNALLLGDSALYLCASSVVWATNTEAFFGQGTRLTVV.